This T cell receptor beta chain originates from a study of T cells in pancreatic ductal adenocarcinoma. Study-wide results and limits: The resected cohort was biased toward the minority with early-stage disease.

No neoadjuvant therapy was given to the selected pancreatic ductal adenocarcinoma patients before their surgery. A remark on this clone: Its specificity is not known.

The protocol was immunoSEQ multiplex PCR, while the TCRdb copy is restricted to in-frame clones and leaves out a portion. Found here are about 29,000 clones, around 94% of them singletons; the top ten hold under 2.5%. The CDR3 sequence is 14 residues long. Germline CDR1 reads MNHEY; CDR2 reads SMNVEV (reference sequence). Trimming at V came to 4 bases and at J to 4 bases, leaving 5 bases not matched to a gene. The chain combines TRBV27 with TRBJ1-2; 8 positions match TRBD1. This TCR derives from a human donor with pancreatic ductal adenocarcinoma. The sample taken for sequencing was PBMCs. The CDR3 DNA reads as TGTGCCAGCAGTTCGGGGGACAGGTTCTATGGCTACACCTTC. It translates to CASSSGDRFYGYTF.